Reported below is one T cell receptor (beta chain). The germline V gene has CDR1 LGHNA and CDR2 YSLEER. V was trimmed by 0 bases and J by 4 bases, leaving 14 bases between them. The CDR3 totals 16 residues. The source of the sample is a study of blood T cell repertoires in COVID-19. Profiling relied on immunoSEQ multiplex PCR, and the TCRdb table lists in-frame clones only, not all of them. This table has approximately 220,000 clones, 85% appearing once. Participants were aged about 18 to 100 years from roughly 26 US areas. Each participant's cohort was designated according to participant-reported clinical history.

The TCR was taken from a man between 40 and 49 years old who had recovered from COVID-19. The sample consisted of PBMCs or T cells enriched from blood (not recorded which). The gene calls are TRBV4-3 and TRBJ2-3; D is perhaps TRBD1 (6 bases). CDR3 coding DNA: TGCGCCAGCAGCCAAGAGGGGGCAGGGTCAGCAGATACGCAGTATTTT. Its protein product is CASSQEGAGSADTQYF.